The clone carrying this T cell receptor beta chain was counted at least ten times. This specimen comes from a study of regulatory T cells in long-lasting Graves disease. Time point meaning: persistent/refractory GD, antithyroid drugs over 5 years with positive TRAb. RNA isolated from PBMCs was used to make the TCR library. Building the TCR beta libraries relied on iRepertoire HTBI primers, and CDR3 regions underwent Arm-PCR. TCRdb passed the multiplex PCR reads through MiXCR, listing each CDR3 protein once. The repertoire holds some 340,000 distinct CDR3 sequences, approximately 25% seen once, with around a quarter in the top ten. CDR3 size: 15 residues. Germline loops: CDR1 SGHTA, CDR2 FQGNSA. Trimming shortened V by 1 base and J by 2 bases, and 12 bases separated the two germline ends.

This receptor was obtained from a woman in her forties with Graves disease. This rearrangement joins TRBV7-2 to TRBJ2-7; D uncertain. Sample: peripheral blood mononuclear cells (PBMCs), taken when the disease was refractory, from a patient treated with antithyroid drugs. The CDR3 coding sequence is TGTGCCAGCAGCTTAGGTGGTCTCTACGCCTACGAGCAGTACTTC. Protein: CASSLGGLYAYEQYF.